Listed below are T cell receptor beta chains from one sample, sequenced in a study of shared clonotypes between healthy human individuals. The repertoire was sequenced with immunoSEQ multiplex PCR; TCRdb's copy has only in-frame clones and lacks some. The sample consists of just over 2,000,000 clones, 90% to 95% of them appearing once. The sequenced material came from naive CD4+ T cells sorted from blood. The source is a man between 18 and 29 years old in good health. CDR3s include the opening cysteine and the closing phenylalanine or tryptophan. A D gene is named only where the DNA matches it firmly. Some rows mark clone size as missing; the rest say once, few, many or name a class of expanded clone.

j_call | d_call | v_call | clone_size | cdr3_nt | cdr3_aa
TRBJ1-6 | NA | TRBV5-4 | NA | TGTGCCAGCAGCTTGGGGCATAATTCACCCCTCCACTTT | CASSLGHNSPLHF
TRBJ1-6 | TRBD1 | TRBV5-5 | NA | TGTGCCAGCAGCGTGGGACAGGGAGTAGAGGCACCCCTCCACTTT | CASSVGQGVEAPLHF
TRBJ1-3 | NA | TRBV7-9 | NA | TGTGCCAGCAGCTTATTGAGAGGCAACTCTGGAAACACCATATATTTT | CASSLLRGNSGNTIYF
TRBJ2-2 | NA | TRBV5-1 | once | TGCGCCAGCAGCTTATCCGCGGGCCTCACCGGGGAGCTGTTTTTT | CASSLSAGLTGELFF
TRBJ2-3 | NA | TRBV6-6 | NA | TGTGCCTGTGAAGGGGTAGATACGCAGTATTTT | CACEGVDTQYF
TRBJ2-5 | NA | TRBV6-1 | NA | TGTGCCAGCAGTGAAGGCACCCAAGAGACCCAGTACTTC | CASSEGTQETQYF
TRBJ2-5 | NA | TRBV6-5 | NA | TGTGCCAGCAGTTACCACGGGTCGCTGGACCAAGAGACCCAGTACTTC | CASSYHGSLDQETQYF
TRBJ1-2 | NA | TRBV5-1 | NA | TGCGCCAGCAGCGCCACCCAGGACAGCTATGGCTACACCTTC | CASSATQDSYGYTF
TRBJ1-2 | TRBD1 | TRBV5-1 | NA | TGCGCCAGCAGCTGGGGGACAGGGGATGGCTACACCTTC | CASSWGTGDGYTF
TRBJ2-7 | TRBD2 | TRBV5-1 | NA | TGCGCCAGCAGCTTGGGCGATACTAGCGGGGGGGCCGAAGAGCAGTACTTC | CASSLGDTSGGAEEQYF
TRBJ1-4 | NA | TRBV28 | NA | TGTGCCAGCAATTCCTTCACACTTGCAACTAATGAAAAACTGTTTTTT | CASNSFTLATNEKLFF
TRBJ2-1 | TRBD2 | TRBV5-1 | NA | TGCGCCAGCAGCTTAGGCGGGAGGTCCTCCTACAATGAGCAGTTCTTC | CASSLGGRSSYNEQFF
TRBJ1-6 | NA | TRBV5-6 | NA | TGTGCCAGCAGCTTGAGTTTTGGCAGGGCAAGCAATTCACCCCTCCACTTT | CASSLSFGRASNSPLHF
TRBJ1-2 | NA | TRBV18 | once | TGTGCCAGCTCACCCTTCGGACAGTTTGGCTACACCTTC | CASSPFGQFGYTF
TRBJ1-1 | TRBD1 | TRBV30 | NA | TGTGCCTGGAGTGTACAGGGGACACTGAACACTGAAGCTTTCTTT | CAWSVQGTLNTEAFF
TRBJ1-2 | TRBD1 | TRBV30 | NA | TGTGCCTGGGGACATAAACAGGGGGCGTATTCAGGCTACACCTTC | CAWGHKQGAYSGYTF
TRBJ2-5 | TRBD1 | TRBV5-4 | NA | TGTGCCAGCAGCTTAAAGACAGGGGGCGAGGGTGAGACCCAGTACTTC | CASSLKTGGEGETQYF
TRBJ2-1 | TRBD1 | TRBV27 | NA | TGTGCCAGCAGTCTCCAGGACAGGCTGAATGAGCAGTTCTTC | CASSLQDRLNEQFF
TRBJ1-4 | NA | TRBV4-3 | NA | TGCGCCAGCAGCCAAGTTGCCGCCCGGCCAGGGGTGGGTGAAAAACTGTTTTTT | CASSQVAARPGVGEKLFF
TRBJ2-1 | TRBD2 | TRBV27 | NA | TGTGCCAGCAGTTTCAGACTAGCGGGGCGAGACAATGAGCAGTTCTTC | CASSFRLAGRDNEQFF
TRBJ1-2 | NA | TRBV28 | NA | TGTGCCAGCAGTTTCCAGAGCTATGGCTACACCTTC | CASSFQSYGYTF
TRBJ1-4 | NA | TRBV5-6 | NA | TGTGCCAGCAGCTTGCGGCGGAACAGTGGAATTTTT | CASSLRRNSGIF
TRBJ2-3 | TRBD2 | TRBV5-1 | NA | TGCGCCAGCAGCTACGGACTAGTTGGGCGGGCAGATACGCAGTATTTT | CASSYGLVGRADTQYF
TRBJ1-5 | NA | TRBV5-1 | once | TGCGCCAGCAGCTTGGTGACGGGTATTGGGAGCAATCAGCCCCAGCATTTT | CASSLVTGIGSNQPQHF
TRBJ2-7 | TRBD1 | TRBV19 | NA | TGTGCCAGTAGTAGAGCATATCCAGGGGGCTGGGAAGCCTACGAGCAGTACTTC | CASSRAYPGGWEAYEQYF
TRBJ2-1 | NA | TRBV6-5 | NA | TGTGCCAGCTCGACAGGGAGGCCCTACAATGAGCAGTTCTTC | CASSTGRPYNEQFF
TRBJ2-7 | NA | TRBV6-6 | few | TGTGCCAGCAGTTACGGGGTCGGCTACGAGCAGTACTTC | CASSYGVGYEQYF
TRBJ2-7 | NA | TRBV5-1 | NA | TGCGCCAGCAGCGCCCGGACGGCTGCCCCCCACGAGCAGTACTTC | CASSARTAAPHEQYF
TRBJ2-2 | NA | TRBV25-1 | NA | TGTGCCAGCAGGACGGGCGGGCCCGACACCGGGGAGCTGTTTTTT | CASRTGGPDTGELFF
TRBJ1-1 | NA | TRBV7-2 | NA | TGTGCCAGCAGCTCCCTAGGGGTCGGGGCTTTCTTT | CASSSLGVGAFF
TRBJ2-3 | NA | TRBV5-1 | NA | TGCGCCAGCAGCTTGGGGGGTTTGGGCACAGATACGCAGTATTTT | CASSLGGLGTDTQYF
TRBJ2-1 | TRBD2 | TRBV5-4 | once | TGTGCCAGCAGCTTAGGGACTATACCAAGTGAGCAGTTCTTC | CASSLGTIPSEQFF
TRBJ1-3 | NA | TRBV28 | NA | TGTGCCAGCAGTCCGCCAGGGCGGGCTGGAAACACCATATATTTT | CASSPPGRAGNTIYF
TRBJ2-2 | NA | TRBV18 | once | TGTGCCAGCTCTTTGGGACGGAGTACCGGGGAGCTGTTTTTT | CASSLGRSTGELFF
TRBJ1-2 | NA | TRBV7-2 | NA | TGTGCCAGCAGCGAACCGGGGCTTGGCTACACCTTC | CASSEPGLGYTF
TRBJ2-2 | NA | TRBV4-1 | NA | TGCGCCAGCAGTAACATGGGGGAGCTGTTTTTT | CASSNMGELFF
TRBJ2-3 | NA | TRBV30 | NA | TGTGCCTGGACAGCCAGCACAGATACGCAGTATTTT | CAWTASTDTQYF
TRBJ1-5 | NA | TRBV28 | NA | TGTGCCAGCAGTTCTTCACCCTTAACATCCCAGCCCCAGCATTTT | CASSSSPLTSQPQHF
TRBJ2-7 | TRBD1 | TRBV5-1 | many | TGCGCCAGCAGCGCAGGGGGACACACGTCCGAGCAGTACTTC | CASSAGGHTSEQYF
TRBJ1-2 | NA | TRBV30 | NA | TGTGCCTGGAGCCCTGGGGAGGGAGGCTATGGCTACACCTTC | CAWSPGEGGYGYTF
TRBJ2-5 | TRBD1 | TRBV5-1 | NA | TGCGCCAGCACACGGACCGGGACAGGTGGGGAGACCCAGTACTTC | CASTRTGTGGETQYF
TRBJ2-1 | TRBD2 | TRBV28 | NA | TGTGCCAGCAGTCTTTTGGCGGGGGCCTACAATGAGCAGTTCTTC | CASSLLAGAYNEQFF
TRBJ2-3 | TRBD1 | TRBV10-3 | NA | TGTGCCATCAGGCCCTTCGACGGACAGGCTAGGGATACGCAGTATTTT | CAIRPFDGQARDTQYF
TRBJ2-1 | NA | TRBV29-1 | NA | TGCAGCGTCGACAGGAATTACAATGAGCAGTTCTTC | CSVDRNYNEQFF
TRBJ2-5 | TRBD2 | TRBV30 | NA | TGTGCCTGGAGTAGACTAGCGGGGGCCGGGGAGACCCAGTACTTC | CAWSRLAGAGETQYF
TRBJ2-2 | NA | TRBV5-1 | NA | TGCGCCAGCAGCTTGGGCTCCTCCGGGGAGCTGTTTTTT | CASSLGSSGELFF
TRBJ1-1 | NA | TRBV4-2 | NA | TGTGCCAGCAGCCAAGGGTGGGTTGTAGCTTTCTTT | CASSQGWVVAFF
TRBJ2-3 | NA | TRBV7-2 | NA | TGTGCCAGCAGCTTAAGTAGCCCAGATACGCAGTATTTT | CASSLSSPDTQYF
TRBJ2-7 | TRBD2 | TRBV7-2 | NA | TGTGCCAGCAGCTTAGATGGCGGGGGGATACCCTCCTACGAGCAGTACTTC | CASSLDGGGIPSYEQYF